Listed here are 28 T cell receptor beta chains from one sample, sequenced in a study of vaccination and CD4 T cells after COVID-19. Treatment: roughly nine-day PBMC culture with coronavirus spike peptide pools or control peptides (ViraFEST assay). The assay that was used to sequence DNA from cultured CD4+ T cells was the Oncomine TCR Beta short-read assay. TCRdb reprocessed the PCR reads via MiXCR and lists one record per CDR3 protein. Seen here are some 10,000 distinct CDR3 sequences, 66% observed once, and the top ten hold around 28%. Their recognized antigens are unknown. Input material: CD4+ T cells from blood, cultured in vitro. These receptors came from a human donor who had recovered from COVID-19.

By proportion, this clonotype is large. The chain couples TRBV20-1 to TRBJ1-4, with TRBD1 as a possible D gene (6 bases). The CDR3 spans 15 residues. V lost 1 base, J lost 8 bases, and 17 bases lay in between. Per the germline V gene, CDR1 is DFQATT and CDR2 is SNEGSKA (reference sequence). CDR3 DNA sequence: TGCAGTGCTAGAGGTGGGGGACAATGGGACGAAAAACTGTTTTTT. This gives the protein CSARGGGQWDEKLFF.

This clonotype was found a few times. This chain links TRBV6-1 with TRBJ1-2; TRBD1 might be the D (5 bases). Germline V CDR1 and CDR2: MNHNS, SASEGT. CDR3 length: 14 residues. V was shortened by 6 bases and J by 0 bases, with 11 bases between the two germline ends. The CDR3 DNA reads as TGTGCCAGCAGGGGGACGGTCGCTAACTATGGCTACACCTTC. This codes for CASRGTVANYGYTF.

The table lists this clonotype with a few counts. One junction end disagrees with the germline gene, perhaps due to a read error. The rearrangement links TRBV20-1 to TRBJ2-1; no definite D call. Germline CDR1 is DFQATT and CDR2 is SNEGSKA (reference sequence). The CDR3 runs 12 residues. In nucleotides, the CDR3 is TGCAGTGCTGGAAACTCCAACAATGAGCAGTTCTTC. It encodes CSAGNSNNEQFF.

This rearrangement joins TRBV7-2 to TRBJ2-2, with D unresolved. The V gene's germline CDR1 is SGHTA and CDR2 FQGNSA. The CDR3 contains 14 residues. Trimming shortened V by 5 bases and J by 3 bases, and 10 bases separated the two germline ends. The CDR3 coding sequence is TGTGCCAGCAGCAAAGTGTCAGACACCGGGGAGCTGTTTTTT. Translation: CASSKVSDTGELFF.

Here the CDR3 reads CASSLSRDPNEKLFF. CDR3 in DNA: TGTGCCAGCAGCTTAAGCAGGGATCCTAATGAAAAACTGTTTTTT. The chain recombines TRBV7-2 with TRBJ1-4; D might be TRBD1 (5 bases). V lost 2 bases and J lost 3, with 10 bases in between. This CDR3 has 15 residues. Germline loops: CDR1 SGHTA, CDR2 FQGNSA. The full variable domain, rest sourced from reference TRBV7-2 and TRBJ1-4, is GAGVSQSPSNKVTEKGKDVELRCDPISGHTALYWYRQSLGQGLEFLIYFQGNSAPDKSGLPSDRFSAERTGGSVSTLTIQRTQQEDSAVYLCASSLSRDPNEKLFFGSGTQLSVL.

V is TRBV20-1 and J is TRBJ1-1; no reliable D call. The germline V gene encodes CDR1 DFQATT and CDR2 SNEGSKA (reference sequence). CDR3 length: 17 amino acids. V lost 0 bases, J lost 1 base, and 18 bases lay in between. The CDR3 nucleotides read TGCAGTGCTAGAGATAAGATAGGAAAGGCAACGAACACTGAAGCTTTCTTT. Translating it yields CSARDKIGKATNTEAFF.

The CDR3: CAGGQVNTEAFF. Here the CDR3 DNA reads TGTGCCGGAGGACAGGTGAACACTGAAGCTTTCTTT. The chain employs TRBV10-3 and TRBJ1-1; TRBD1 matches 7 bases. Germline loops: CDR1 ENHRY, CDR2 SYGVKD. The V and J ends lost 11 bases and 0 bases, in that order; junction bases with no gene match: 3. The CDR3 is 12 residues long.

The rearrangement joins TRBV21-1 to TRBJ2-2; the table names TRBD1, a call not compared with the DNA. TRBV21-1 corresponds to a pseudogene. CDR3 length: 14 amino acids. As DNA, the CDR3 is TGTGCCAGCAGCCTCCAGCGACAGGCCGGGGAGCTGTTTTTT. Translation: CASSLQRQAGELFF.

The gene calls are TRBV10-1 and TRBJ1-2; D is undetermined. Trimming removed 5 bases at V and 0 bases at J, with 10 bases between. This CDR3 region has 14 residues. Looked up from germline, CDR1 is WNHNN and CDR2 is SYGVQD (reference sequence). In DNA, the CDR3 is TGCGCCAGCAGTAAGGGATCCGCTAACTATGGCTACACCTTC. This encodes CASSKGSANYGYTF.

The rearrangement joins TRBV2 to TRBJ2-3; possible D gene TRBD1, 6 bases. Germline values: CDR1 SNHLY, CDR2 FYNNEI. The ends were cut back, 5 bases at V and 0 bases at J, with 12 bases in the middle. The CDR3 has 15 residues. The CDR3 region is CASSPTGASTDTQYF. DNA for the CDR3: TGTGCCAGCAGTCCGACAGGTGCTAGCACAGATACGCAGTATTTT.

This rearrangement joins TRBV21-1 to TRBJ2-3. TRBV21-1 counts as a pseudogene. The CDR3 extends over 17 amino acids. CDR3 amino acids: CASSKSNAAANTDTQYF. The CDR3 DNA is TGTGCCAGCAGCAAGTCCAACGCTGCTGCGAACACAGATACGCAGTATTTT.

Here the CDR3 DNA reads TGCGCCAGCAGCTCTGGACAGACTAACTATGGCTACACCTTC. It codes for CASSSGQTNYGYTF. The chain couples TRBV5-1 to TRBJ1-2; weak D call: TRBD1 (6 bases). Germline CDR1 SGHRS, CDR2 YFSETQ. Trimming stripped 3 bases from V and 0 bases from J, with 9 bases between. The CDR3 extends over 14 amino acids. The whole variable domain, remainder taken from reference TRBV5-1 and TRBJ1-2, is KAGVTQTPRYLIKTRGQQVTLSCSPISGHRSVSWYQQTPGQGLQFLFEYFSETQRNKGNFPGRFSGRQFSNSRSEMNVSTLELGDSALYLCASSSGQTNYGYTFGSGTRLTVV.

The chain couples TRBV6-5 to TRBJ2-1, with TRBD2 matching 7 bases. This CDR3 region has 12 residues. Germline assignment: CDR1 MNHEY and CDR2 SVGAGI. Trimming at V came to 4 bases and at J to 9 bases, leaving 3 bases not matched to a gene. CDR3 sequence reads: CASSWGGGEQFF. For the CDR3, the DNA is TGTGCCAGCAGTTGGGGGGGAGGTGAGCAGTTCTTC.

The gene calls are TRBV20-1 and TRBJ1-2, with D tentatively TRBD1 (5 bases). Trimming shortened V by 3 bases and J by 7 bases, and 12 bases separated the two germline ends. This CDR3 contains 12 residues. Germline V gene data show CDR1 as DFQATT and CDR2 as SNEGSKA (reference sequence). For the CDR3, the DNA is TGCAGTGCTAGTAGTGGGGGAAGTGGCTACACCTTC. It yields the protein CSASSGGSGYTF.

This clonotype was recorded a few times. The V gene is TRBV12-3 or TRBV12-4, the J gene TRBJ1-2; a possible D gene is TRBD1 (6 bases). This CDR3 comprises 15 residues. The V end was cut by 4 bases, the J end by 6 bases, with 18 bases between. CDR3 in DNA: TGTGCCAGCAGTTCTGCGCTTGGGACAATGAATGGCTACACCTTC. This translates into CASSSALGTMNGYTF.

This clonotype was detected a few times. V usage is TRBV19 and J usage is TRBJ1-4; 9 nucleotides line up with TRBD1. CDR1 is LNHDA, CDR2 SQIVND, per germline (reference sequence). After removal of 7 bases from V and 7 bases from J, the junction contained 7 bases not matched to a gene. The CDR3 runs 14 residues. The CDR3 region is CASNRGQGGEKLFF. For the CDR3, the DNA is TGTGCCAGTAACAGGGGGCAAGGGGGTGAAAAACTGTTTTTT.

The CDR3 region is CASSWDRGRPGAEAFF. Here the CDR3 DNA reads TGTGCCAGCAGTTGGGACAGGGGGCGACCGGGAGCTGAAGCTTTCTTT. The chain couples TRBV6-5 to TRBJ1-1; TRBD1 aligns across 12 bases. Trimming removed 4 bases from V and 6 bases from J; junction bases left unmatched: 9. Germline V gives CDR1 MNHEY, CDR2 SVGAGI. This CDR3 region has 16 residues.

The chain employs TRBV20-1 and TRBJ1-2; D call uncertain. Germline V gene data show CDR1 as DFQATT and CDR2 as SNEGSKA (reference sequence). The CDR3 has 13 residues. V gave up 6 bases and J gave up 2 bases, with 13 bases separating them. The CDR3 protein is CSARRLLNYGYTF. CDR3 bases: TGCAGTGCGCGCAGACTGTTGAACTATGGCTACACCTTC.

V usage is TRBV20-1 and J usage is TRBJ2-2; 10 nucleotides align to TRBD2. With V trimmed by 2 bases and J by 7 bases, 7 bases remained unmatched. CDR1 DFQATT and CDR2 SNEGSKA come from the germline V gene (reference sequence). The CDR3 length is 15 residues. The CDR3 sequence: CSARYSGGAHGELFF. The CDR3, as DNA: TGCAGTGCTAGATACAGCGGGGGGGCCCACGGGGAGCTGTTTTTT.

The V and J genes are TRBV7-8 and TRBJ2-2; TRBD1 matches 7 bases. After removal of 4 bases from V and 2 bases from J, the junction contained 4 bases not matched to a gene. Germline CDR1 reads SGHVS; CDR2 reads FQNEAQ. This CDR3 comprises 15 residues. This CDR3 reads CASSYDRDNTGELFF. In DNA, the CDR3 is TGTGCCAGCAGCTACGACAGGGATAACACCGGGGAGCTGTTTTTT.

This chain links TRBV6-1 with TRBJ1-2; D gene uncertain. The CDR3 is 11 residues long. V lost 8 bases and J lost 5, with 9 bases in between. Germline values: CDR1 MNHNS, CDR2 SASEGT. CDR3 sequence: CASGPRYGYTF. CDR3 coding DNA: TGTGCCAGCGGCCCCCGTTATGGCTACACCTTC.

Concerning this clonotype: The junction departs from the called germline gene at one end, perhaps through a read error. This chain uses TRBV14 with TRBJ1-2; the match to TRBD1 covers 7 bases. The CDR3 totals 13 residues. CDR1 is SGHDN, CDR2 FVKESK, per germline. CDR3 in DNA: TGTGCCAGCAGACAAGGGGGCTGGGGTGGCTACACCTTC. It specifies CASRQGGWGGYTF.

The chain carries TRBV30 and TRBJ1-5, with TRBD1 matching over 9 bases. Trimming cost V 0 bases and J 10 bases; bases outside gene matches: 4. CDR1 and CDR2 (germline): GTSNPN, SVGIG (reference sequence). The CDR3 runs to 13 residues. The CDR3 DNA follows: TGTGCCTGGAGTGTACAGGGGGCAAATCCCCAGCATTTT. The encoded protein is CAWSVQGANPQHF.

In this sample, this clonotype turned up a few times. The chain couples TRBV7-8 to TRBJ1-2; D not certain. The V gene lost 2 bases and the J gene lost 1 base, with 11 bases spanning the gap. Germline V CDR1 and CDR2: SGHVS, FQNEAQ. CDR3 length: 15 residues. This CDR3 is CASSLLTDYNYGYTF. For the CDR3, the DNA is TGTGCCAGCAGCTTACTCACAGACTATAACTATGGCTACACCTTC.

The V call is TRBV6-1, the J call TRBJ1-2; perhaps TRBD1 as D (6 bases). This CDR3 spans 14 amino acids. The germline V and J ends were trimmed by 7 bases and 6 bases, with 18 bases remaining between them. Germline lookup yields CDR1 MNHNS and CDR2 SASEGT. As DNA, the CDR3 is TGTGCCAGCACCCCTTACCAGGGGACGCATGGCTACACCTTC. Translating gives CASTPYQGTHGYTF.

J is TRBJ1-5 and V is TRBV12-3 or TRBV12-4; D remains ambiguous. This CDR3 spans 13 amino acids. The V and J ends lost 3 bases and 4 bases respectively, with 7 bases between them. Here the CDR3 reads CASSFGPNQPQHF. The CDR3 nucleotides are TGTGCCAGCAGTTTCGGGCCGAATCAGCCCCAGCATTTT.

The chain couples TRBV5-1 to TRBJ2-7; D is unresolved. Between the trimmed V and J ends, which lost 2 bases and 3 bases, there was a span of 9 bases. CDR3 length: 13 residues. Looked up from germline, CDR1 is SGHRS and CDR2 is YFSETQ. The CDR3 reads CASSLLGDYEQYF. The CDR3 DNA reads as TGCGCCAGCAGCTTACTTGGGGACTACGAGCAGTACTTC.

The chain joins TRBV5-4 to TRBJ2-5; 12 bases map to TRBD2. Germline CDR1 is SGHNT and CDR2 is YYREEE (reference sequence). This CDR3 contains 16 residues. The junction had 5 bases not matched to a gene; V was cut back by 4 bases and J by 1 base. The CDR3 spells CASSQRLAGAQETQYF. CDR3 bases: TGTGCCAGCAGCCAACGACTAGCGGGGGCCCAAGAGACCCAGTACTTC.